This T cell receptor (beta chain) was obtained from a study of blood T cell repertoires in COVID-19 (dated by TCRdb to the early 2020s). For the study in its entirety: The collaborator samples originated in the United States, Italy and Spain and spanned the acute and convalescent phases of COVID-19. The material from the prospective study consisted of cDNA or gDNA derived from T cells, B-cell-depleted T cells, or PBMCs. Subjects who had been exposed to COVID-19, were actively infected with it, or had recovered from it provided the deeply sampled blood TCRbeta repertoires that made up the dataset. A freely available public database, intended as a resource for researchers studying the immune response to SARS-CoV-2, is where the repertoires were released. Samples were obtained from the ongoing ImmuneRACE study (first 160 participants) and from over 1,000 subjects provided by 6 global collaborators. A de-identified subject ID, COVID-19 status, age in years and sex were almost always included in the sample metadata. Where available, HLA class I and class II types were obtained from metadata supplied by the sample provider rather than from assay-based typing. What the study reported, not specific to this receptor: The quantity of clinical and demographic metadata differed by source and by participant and was supplied without curation.

A remark on this clone: Its antigen is currently not known. The sample holds no much larger clone one base away, and base qualities are not on file.

The immunoSEQ Assay, a bias-controlled multiplex PCR, was used to amplify TCRbeta CDR3 regions from genomic DNA. The authors' pipeline ran thus. The number of nucleated cells in each sample was estimated by amplification of reference gene primers within the assay. To quantify the absolute abundance of each unique TCRbeta CDR3 rearrangement, sequence reads were collapsed and filtered. For each sample, productive Simpson clonality was calculated by taking the square root of Simpson's diversity index across productive rearrangements. Imported from immuneACCESS, the table was reduced by TCRdb to in-frame sequences with V and J called. These copies leave out some clones; in studies compared against another copy, an unresolved V gene accounts for under half, and the cause of the remainder is not known. V, J and clone size are taken as reported in that table, and D and trimming were inferred from the DNA itself. Present in this sample are fewer than 300,000 clones, roughly 79% of which were seen just once. The ten largest clones represent roughly 2.9% of the sample.

Looking up the germline V gene yields CDR1 LGHNA and CDR2 YNFKEQ. The CDR3, cysteine through phenylalanine, is 13 amino acids long. This entry keeps only the CDR3 DNA: 39 bases, framed from base 1. V has 6 bases trimmed and J has 4 bases trimmed; junction bases matching no gene number 5. Each collaborating institution followed its own protocols to collect whole blood in K2EDTA tubes. For TCRbeta analysis, collaborators shipped samples as frozen whole blood, isolated PBMCs, or DNA extracted from either of those sample types. The sample was peripheral blood. The V gene is TRBV4-2 and the J gene is TRBJ1-1; 7 of the junction bases match TRBD1. This clonotype was sampled from a woman aged 55-69 years with active or convalescent COVID-19. In nucleotide form, the sequence is TGTGCCAGCAGACGGGACAGACTCACTGAAGCTTTCTTT. The resulting protein is CASRRDRLTEAFF.